This is a list of T cell receptor beta chains from one sample in a study of blood T cell repertoires in COVID-19. Sequencing used immunoSEQ multiplex PCR; TCRdb keeps in-frame clones, though not all of them. The table includes nearly 250,000 clones, roughly 86% detected once. What was sequenced was peripheral blood. The receptors here all came from a woman aged 55-69 years who had recovered from COVID-19. The CDR3 runs from the conserved cysteine through the conserved F or W. The D gene is left open where the match is weak. Where a row states a size, it is once, few, many or the class of an expanded clone; other rows omit it.

TRBV18	TRBD1	TRBJ2-2	few	CASSPPGQGTPGELFF	TGTGCCAGCTCACCACCGGGACAGGGGACCCCCGGGGAGCTGTTTTTT
TRBV27	TRBD1	TRBJ1-2	few	CASSRGQGGYGYTF	TGTGCCAGCAGTCGCGGACAGGGCGGGTATGGCTACACCTTC
TRBV4-1	TRBD1	TRBJ1-6	NA	CASNHPGQGGYSPLHF	TGCGCCAGCAACCACCCGGGACAGGGTGGTTATTCACCCCTCCACTTT
TRBV9	NA	TRBJ1-1	NA	CASSVGIAPGAEAFF	TGTGCCAGCAGCGTAGGAATCGCCCCGGGTGCTGAAGCTTTCTTT
TRBV11-2	NA	TRBJ2-7	NA	CASSLGGTEQYF	TGTGCCAGCAGCTTAGGAGGTACCGAGCAGTACTTC
TRBV19	NA	TRBJ1-2	NA	CASNPHSWGQPNYGYTF	TGTGCCAGTAACCCTCATAGCTGGGGGCAACCTAACTATGGCTACACCTTC
TRBV19	NA	TRBJ1-3	NA	CASKDSSLSGNTIYF	TGTGCCAGTAAGGACAGCTCTCTCTCTGGAAACACCATATATTTT
TRBV5-1	TRBD2	TRBJ2-2	NA	CASSSSALAGGLIGELFF	TGCGCCAGCAGCTCCTCTGCCCTAGCGGGGGGGCTGATCGGGGAGCTGTTTTTT
TRBV6-2/TRBV6-3	NA	TRBJ1-1	NA	CASSHLRAGGDLTEAFF	TGTGCCAGCAGTCACCTTAGGGCAGGCGGGGACTTGACTGAAGCTTTCTTT
TRBV28	TRBD1	TRBJ1-2	few	CASSLNTGTVPFDGYTF	TGTGCCAGCAGTCTCAATACCGGGACAGTCCCCTTTGACGGCTACACCTTC
TRBV2	TRBD1	TRBJ1-6	NA	CASNPMGQDNSPLHF	TGTGCCAGCAATCCTATGGGACAGGATAATTCACCCCTCCACTTT
TRBV19	TRBD1	TRBJ1-1	few	CASCGTENTEAFF	TGTGCCAGTTGCGGGACAGAGAACACTGAAGCTTTCTTT
TRBV4-1	NA	TRBJ1-2	NA	CASSQEVSHNYGYTF	TGCGCCAGCAGCCAAGAAGTCAGTCATAACTATGGCTACACCTTC
TRBV10-3	TRBD1	TRBJ2-5	NA	CAISATGRETQYF	TGTGCCATCAGTGCGACAGGGCGGGAGACCCAGTACTTC
TRBV9	TRBD2	TRBJ2-2	NA	CASSDPAGTNTGELFF	TGTGCCAGCAGCGACCCAGCGGGGACGAACACCGGGGAGCTGTTTTTT
TRBV18	TRBD1	TRBJ2-7	few	CASSRQGYEQYF	TGTGCCAGCTCCCGACAGGGCTACGAGCAGTACTTC
TRBV6-2/TRBV6-3	NA	TRBJ1-5	NA	CASSYSWGGDQPQHF	TGTGCCAGCAGTTACTCATGGGGGGGAGATCAGCCCCAGCATTTT
TRBV5-1	TRBD2	TRBJ2-7	few	CASSPAGWGLADYEQYF	TGCGCCAGCAGCCCGGCCGGGTGGGGACTAGCGGACTACGAGCAGTACTTC
TRBV7-6	NA	TRBJ2-2	NA	CASSQQGGTNTGELFF	TGTGCCAGCAGCCAACAGGGGGGGACGAACACCGGGGAGCTGTTTTTT
TRBV3-1/TRBV3-2	TRBD1	TRBJ2-6	NA	CASSQLTRFDRGSGANVLTF	TGTGCCAGCAGCCAACTTACCCGCTTTGACAGGGGGTCCGGGGCCAACGTCCTGACTTTC
TRBV29-1	NA	TRBJ1-2	NA	CSVEGGRRYTF	TGCAGCGTTGAAGGTGGGAGGCGCTACACCTTC
TRBV21-1	NA	TRBJ1-2	NA	CASSKGEEDNYGYTF	TGTGCCAGCAGCAAAGGAGAGGAAGATAACTATGGCTACACCTTC
TRBV29-1	NA	TRBJ1-2	NA	CSVDSYNYGYTF	TGCAGCGTTGACAGTTATAACTATGGCTACACCTTC
TRBV6-6	TRBD1	TRBJ2-7	NA	CASSRPPGDRVYEQYF	TGTGCCAGCAGTCGACCCCCCGGCGACAGGGTCTACGAGCAGTACTTC
TRBV9	NA	TRBJ2-7	NA	CASSVDARGTEQYF	TGTGCCAGCAGCGTAGATGCGCGGGGTACAGAGCAGTACTTC
TRBV4-2	NA	TRBJ2-1	once	CASSQNIGDTYNEQFF	TGTGCCAGCAGCCAAAATATAGGGGACACGTACAATGAGCAGTTCTTC
TRBV28	NA	TRBJ2-1	NA	CASNGVSHEQFF	TGTGCCAGCAACGGGGTGAGCCATGAGCAGTTCTTC
TRBV11-2	NA	TRBJ1-4	NA	CASSLVRDEKLFF	TGTGCCAGCAGCTTAGTGAGGGATGAAAAACTGTTTTTT
TRBV2	TRBD2	TRBJ2-1	NA	CASSEVLAGGYEQFF	TGTGCCAGCAGTGAAGTGTTAGCGGGGGGGTACGAGCAGTTCTTC
TRBV29-1	NA	TRBJ2-1	NA	CSVGSRYEQFF	TGCAGCGTTGGGTCACGCTACGAGCAGTTCTTC
TRBV4-2	TRBD2	TRBJ2-3	NA	CASSRNLAEYTDTQYF	TGTGCCAGCAGCCGCAACCTAGCGGAGTACACAGATACGCAGTATTTT
TRBV19	NA	TRBJ1-2	NA	CASSSRGRGLGYTF	TGTGCCAGTAGTTCCAGGGGCAGGGGCCTTGGCTACACCTTC
TRBV19	TRBD1	TRBJ2-3	NA	CASRSRTRGLYTQYF	TGTGCCAGTAGATCACGCACCAGGGGGCTCTATACGCAGTATTTT
TRBV19	TRBD1	TRBJ1-2	NA	CASRGTGLNYGYTF	TGTGCCAGTAGGGGGACAGGTTTAAACTATGGCTACACCTTC
TRBV11-1	TRBD1	TRBJ1-4	NA	CASSERTGGPNEKLFF	TGTGCCAGCAGCGAACGGACAGGGGGCCCTAATGAAAAACTGTTTTTT
TRBV5-4	TRBD2	TRBJ2-5	NA	CASSSPPTSGGTQETQYF	TGTGCCAGCAGCTCTCCCCCCACTAGCGGGGGGACTCAAGAGACCCAGTACTTC
TRBV5-1	TRBD1	TRBJ1-1	NA	CASSRTGPHTEAFF	TGCGCCAGCAGCAGGACAGGGCCCCACACTGAAGCTTTCTTT
TRBV5-1	TRBD2	TRBJ2-5	NA	CASSFLAGEGETQYF	TGCGCCAGCAGCTTTCTAGCGGGGGAAGGTGAGACCCAGTACTTC
TRBV9	NA	TRBJ2-7	NA	CASSVEPRWHEQYF	TGTGCCAGCAGCGTAGAACCGCGGTGGCACGAGCAGTACTTC
TRBV11-3	TRBD2	TRBJ2-2	NA	CASSLDPPGLAGLNTGELFF	TGTGCCAGCAGCTTAGACCCCCCGGGACTAGCGGGCCTGAACACCGGGGAGCTGTTTTTT
TRBV9	NA	TRBJ2-7	NA	CASSTQGHEQYF	TGTGCCAGCAGCACACAGGGCCACGAGCAGTACTTC
TRBV18	TRBD1	TRBJ1-2	NA	CASSPTGQGGSGYTF	TGTGCCAGCTCACCAACGGGACAGGGGGGCAGCGGCTACACCTTC
TRBV7-2	NA	TRBJ1-6	NA	CASSPRVQGNSPLHF	TGTGCCAGCAGCCCCAGGGTCCAGGGCAATTCACCCCTCCACTTT
TRBV9	TRBD1	TRBJ2-1	NA	CASSVEGANYNEQFF	TGTGCCAGCAGCGTTGAGGGGGCCAATTACAATGAGCAGTTCTTC
TRBV4-1	NA	TRBJ2-2	NA	CASSHSSTGELFF	TGCGCCAGCAGCCACTCTAGCACCGGGGAGCTGTTTTTT
TRBV5-1	NA	TRBJ1-1	NA	CASSLSAGVNTEAFF	TGCGCCAGCAGCCTCAGTGCGGGGGTTAACACTGAAGCTTTCTTT
TRBV28	NA	TRBJ2-7	NA	CASSLLASASYEQYF	TGTGCCAGCAGTTTATTGGCTAGCGCCTCCTACGAGCAGTACTTC
TRBV6-2/TRBV6-3	NA	TRBJ1-1	NA	CASSTPAGQGTEAFF	TGTGCCAGCAGTACCCCGGCAGGGCAGGGCACTGAAGCTTTCTTT
TRBV5-4	TRBD1	TRBJ2-7	NA	CASSLDRGKGFVQYF	TGTGCCAGCAGCTTAGACAGGGGGAAGGGGTTTGTGCAGTACTTC
TRBV7-9	NA	TRBJ2-1	NA	CASSLVRGALNEQFF	TGTGCCAGCAGCCTCGTCCGGGGGGCCTTGAATGAGCAGTTCTTC
TRBV14	TRBD2	TRBJ2-7	NA	CASSPGLANTYEQYF	TGTGCCAGCAGCCCAGGACTAGCGAACACCTACGAGCAGTACTTC
TRBV4-1	TRBD2	TRBJ2-4	NA	CASSHSGGTKNIQYF	TGCGCCAGCAGCCACAGCGGGGGGACCAAAAACATTCAGTACTTC
TRBV5-1	TRBD2	TRBJ2-4	NA	CASSLEGSWSGGGGIQYF	TGCGCCAGCAGCTTGGAAGGCTCTTGGAGCGGGGGGGGCGGCATTCAGTACTTC
TRBV9	TRBD2	TRBJ2-1	NA	CASSVAGGGSSYNEQFF	TGTGCCAGCAGCGTAGCTGGCGGGGGGAGCTCCTACAATGAGCAGTTCTTC
TRBV29-1	NA	TRBJ2-6	NA	CSVAGVSGANVLTF	TGCAGCGTTGCCGGGGTCTCTGGGGCCAACGTCCTGACTTTC
TRBV3-1/TRBV3-2	TRBD2	TRBJ2-1	NA	CASSHSRTSGGTTPWNEQFF	TGTGCCAGCAGCCACTCCCGGACTAGCGGGGGGACCACCCCTTGGAATGAGCAGTTCTTC
TRBV9	NA	TRBJ1-2	NA	CASSVGEGMDGYTF	TGTGCCAGCAGCGTAGGGGAGGGAATGGATGGCTACACCTTC